The subject of this entry is one T cell receptor (beta chain). What this receptor recognizes is not known. No base quality values were provided; no much bigger clone lies one nucleotide off. Receptor libraries were prepared by the immunoSEQ multiplex PCR assay. RNA was extracted from all samples and reverse transcribed into cDNA, which served as template for TCR sequencing. SuperScript III was used to make first-strand cDNA, primed with a 2:1 mix of oligo-dT and random hexamers. Amplification bias was assessed with a synthetic immune receptor repertoire, and residual bias was removed computationally. From the authors' description of their analysis: Raw reads were preprocessed for error removal, and CDR3 was defined according to IMGT conventions as running from the conserved cysteine to phenylalanine. Clonality was computed by normalizing Shannon entropy by log2 of the number of productive unique TCRs and subtracting the result from 1. CD4 or CD8 identity of scalp clones was inferred by cross-referencing scalp TCRbeta sequences with sorted blood CD4 and CD8 repertoires. TCRdb took over this immuneACCESS table, retaining in-frame rearrangements with V and J assigned. Such tables are incomplete; in checked studies, under half of the missing clones stem from an unresolved V gene, and the remainder is unexplained. The DNA was the basis for D and trimming; V, J and clone size are from that table. In this sample the table shows approximately 59,000 clones, roughly 44% of which occur a single time. The top ten clonotypes cover roughly 15% of the sample.

This sample was taken from a study of CD8+ T cells in alopecia areata (dated by TCRdb to 2017 to 2018). Notes on the research overall: Treated patients were enrolled in an open-label pilot trial of oral tofacitinib, 5 to 10 mg twice daily, for moderate-to-severe alopecia areata. Tofacitinib was administered for 6 to 18 months, and 6 months of follow-up off drug were then conducted to assess delayed response and recurrence. The study used high-throughput TCRbeta sequencing to examine T cell clonal expansion in alopecia areata, in both the C3H/HeJ mouse model and human patients. Human TCRbeta sequencing covered scalp tissue and sorted CD4+ and CD8+ peripheral blood T cells from patchy and totalis/universalis alopecia areata patients and healthy controls. Biopsies were taken from tofacitinib-treated patients at baseline and again at 4 and 24 weeks into treatment, and several of those patients also had a later scalp biopsy. Scalp clonality was compared across normal scalp (n=4), patchy alopecia areata scalp (n=8), and alopecia totalis/universalis scalp (n=8). RNA came from the PAXgene miRNA kit for fixed scalp, the miRNeasy kit for PBMCs, and the RNeasy kit for mouse skin. immunoSEQ multiplex PCR using 35 Vbeta forward primers and 13 Jbeta reverse primers was used to amplify TCRbeta CDR3 regions. The paper as a whole reports these results and caveats: Lesional scalp, especially in alopecia totalis/universalis, showed higher clonality and more expanded CD8+ clones than normal scalp, suggesting antigenic drive. Resident alphabeta T cells in normal human skin are also sequenced, complicating scalp TCR repertoire analysis, unlike mouse skin dominated by gammadelta T cells. Shared TCR sequences between patients were less evident than in mice, which may be partly attributable to HLA diversity in the patient population.

Counted from cysteine to phenylalanine, this CDR3 has 14 amino acids. The entry retains the CDR3 DNA only, 42 bases that are in frame from base 1. Deletion took 0 bases off V and 5 bases off J, with a span of 11 bases between the germline ends. CDR1 is given as SQVTM and CDR2 as ANQGSEA, both from the germline V gene. The sample's time point, from its label and the paper: baseline before oral tofacitinib. From alopecia areata patients, peripheral blood was collected along with lesional scalp punch biopsies. PBMCs were isolated by density centrifugation and stained for CD3, CD4 and CD8, and CD4+ and CD8+ T cells were sorted on a FACSAria.

The specimen was CD8+ T cells sorted from blood, collected at week 0. The chain is encoded by TRBV29-1 joined to TRBJ2-1; the D gene is possibly TRBD1, with 5 bases matching. The sequence came from a human donor with alopecia areata. The nucleotides read TGCAGCGTTGAAGAAAGGGGATCCCACAATGAGCAGTTCTTC. This gives the protein CSVEERGSHNEQFF.